The clone carrying this T cell receptor (beta chain) was seen a few times. Its specificity is not known. This record comes from a study of cytomegalovirus exposure and HLA in healthy donors. Study-level background: HLA-typed donors contributed 80 million to 85 million unique TCRs, which were held in an early data release.

The study's findings and limits: Reports state that TCR beta sequences accurately predicted most subjects' HLA-A and HLA-B alleles. A later analysis linked a missense variant in DCLRE1C to the trimming of TCR beta V and J genes.

The PCR was carried out with 60 Vbeta primers and 13 Jbeta primers. The table came from immunoSEQ multiplex PCR; TCRdb's copy has only in-frame clones and leaves some out. The sample includes 150,000 or so clones, approximately 80% of them seen just once. This TCR was sampled from a male donor in good health and CMV-seronegative. Source material: PBMCs.

CDR3 nucleotides: TGTGCCAGCAGTCAGGGGAACACTGAAGCTTTCTTT. It translates to CASSQGNTEAFF. The genes are TRBV7-6 and TRBJ1-1; possible D gene TRBD1, 5 bases. Trimming cost V 6 bases and J 1 base, with 6 bases left between them. The CDR3 has 12 amino acids. CDR1 SGHVS and CDR2 FNYEAQ come from the germline V gene.